The 26 T cell receptor beta chains listed next were all sequenced from one sample in a study of blood T cells in healthy people across ages. Alongside a J-beta primer mix, a sample-barcoded 5' primer served in a second PCR lasting about 7 to 11 cycles. TCRdb re-derived calls from the 5' RACE reads in MiXCR, one entry per CDR3 protein. The table lists 780,000 or so distinct CDR3 sequences, roughly 56% of them singletons. Sequenced: blood. The origin of the receptors is a man aged 35-49 years in good health.

This clonotype was detected only a few times. The chain carries TRBV28 and TRBJ2-3; the match to TRBD1 covers 7 bases. The trim removed 4 bases at V and 0 bases at J, leaving 7 bases unmatched. This CDR3 contains 16 residues. CDR1 is MDHEN and CDR2 is SYDVKM in the germline V gene. As DNA, the CDR3 is TGTGCCAGCAGTTATCCGGGACAGTTAAGCACAGATACGCAGTATTTT. Its translation: CASSYPGQLSTDTQYF.

The chain employs TRBV11-2 and TRBJ2-1, with D hard to call. Germline CDR1 is SGHAT and CDR2 is FQNNGV. V was trimmed by 4 bases and J by 6 bases, leaving 13 bases between them. The CDR3 extends over 14 amino acids. The CDR3 spells CASSSPQQLNEQFF. The CDR3 nucleotides read TGTGCCAGCAGCTCCCCCCAACAGCTCAATGAGCAGTTCTTC.

This clonotype was seen at least ten times. The V gene is TRBV5-1, the J gene TRBJ2-1, with TRBD2 identical over 10 bases. Per germline, CDR1 SGHRS and CDR2 YFSETQ. The CDR3 length is 17 residues. The J segment lost 3 bases and the V segment lost 6 bases, leaving 12 bases of the junction unmatched. The CDR3 region has the DNA TGCGCCAGCACCTGGGCGGGCCTAGCGGGAGTCTACAATGAGCAGTTCTTC. Translation gives CASTWAGLAGVYNEQFF.

The chain's CDR3 is CSAAFESTDTQYF. DNA for the CDR3: TGCAGTGCGGCGTTTGAGAGCACAGATACGCAGTATTTT. The chain uses TRBV20-1 and TRBJ2-3; D is unclear. From germline, CDR1 is DFQATT and CDR2 SNEGSKA (reference sequence). Trimming pared 6 bases from V and 0 bases from J, leaving 10 bases between. The CDR3 totals 13 residues.

There are a few counts of this clonotype. The J gene is TRBJ2-2, the V gene TRBV20-1; D ambiguous. Trimming cost V 0 bases and J 3 bases, with 11 bases left between them. Germline values: CDR1 DFQATT, CDR2 SNEGSKA (reference sequence). The CDR3 sequence is 15 residues long. CDR3 nucleotide sequence: TGCAGTGCTAGAGATAGGAGTCTAGACACCGGGGAGCTGTTTTTT. Translating it yields CSARDRSLDTGELFF.

The chain combines TRBV20-1 with TRBJ2-3, with 7 bases lining up with TRBD2. V was clipped by 3 bases and J by 4 bases; unmatched bases: 7. The CDR3 has 14 residues. The germline gives CDR1 DFQATT, CDR2 SNEGSKA (reference sequence). CDR3 in DNA: TGCAGTGCTAGTTCGGGCGGGAGCTCAGATACGCAGTATTTT. This sequence encodes CSASSGGSSDTQYF.

This clonotype was seen more than once but under ten times. J is TRBJ1-2 and V is TRBV6-5; D remains unclear. Germline V CDR1 and CDR2: MNHEY, SVGAGI. This CDR3 is 13 amino acids long. The ends were cut back, 4 bases at V and 5 bases at J, with 11 bases in the middle. CDR3 bases: TGTGCCAGCAGTTTTCCGGACGGTTATGGCTACACCTTC. Translation gives CASSFPDGYGYTF.

This rearrangement joins TRBV5-6 to TRBJ2-5; 12 bases match TRBD2. This CDR3 comprises 16 residues. Trimming cost V 3 bases and J 4 bases; bases outside gene matches: 7. Germline V gives CDR1 SGHDT, CDR2 YYEEEE. The CDR3 loop is CASSSNRGLAGETQYF. The CDR3 nucleotides are TGTGCCAGCAGCTCCAACAGGGGACTAGCGGGAGAGACCCAGTACTTC.

This sequence joins TRBV28 and TRBJ2-1; TRBD2 matches at 9 bases. V shed 3 bases, J shed 6 bases, and the junction held 9 bases outside the gene matches. Germline assignment: CDR1 MDHEN and CDR2 SYDVKM. The CDR3 runs to 16 residues. CDR3 bases: TGTGCCAGCAGTTTTGTTCCCGCGGGAGGGGTCAATGAGCAGTTCTTC. Its translation is CASSFVPAGGVNEQFF.

This clonotype was seen a single time. This rearrangement joins TRBV7-8 to TRBJ2-1, with no clear D. The CDR3 runs 17 residues. In germline, CDR1 is SGHVS, CDR2 FQNEAQ. V was clipped by 3 bases and J by 2 bases, with 17 bases between them. The CDR3 DNA is TGTGCCAGCAGCTTCAGTCGTGGGCACTATACCTACAATGAGCAGTTCTTC. It translates to CASSFSRGHYTYNEQFF.

The gene calls are TRBV20-1 and TRBJ2-3; 8 nucleotides align to TRBD2. This CDR3 has 14 amino acids. The germline gives CDR1 DFQATT, CDR2 SNEGSKA (reference sequence). V was pared by 3 bases and J by 3 bases, with 5 bases of the junction left unmatched. The CDR3 loop is CSASGGAATDTQYF. The CDR3 DNA is TGCAGTGCTAGCGGGGGGGCGGCGACAGATACGCAGTATTTT.

CDR3 nucleotide sequence: TGTGCCATCAGTGAGACCGGGACAGTGGAGACCCAGTACTTC. As protein: CAISETGTVETQYF. J is TRBJ2-7 and V is TRBV10-3, with TRBD1 matching over 7 bases. The DNA matches TRBJ2-5 better at its end, which makes the J call doubtful. Germline V gene sequence: CDR1 ENHRY, CDR2 SYGVKD. CDR3 length equals 14 residues.

The chain recombines TRBV5-8 with TRBJ2-3, with TRBD1 matching 9 bases. Germline assignment: CDR1 SGHTS and CDR2 YDEGEE. With 4 bases clipped from V and 6 bases from J, the junction kept 12 bases outside the gene matches. The CDR3 extends over 16 amino acids. The CDR3 nucleotides are TGTGCCAGCAGCCCTGGCCGGGACAGGGTGGCGGATACGCAGTATTTT. This encodes CASSPGRDRVADTQYF.

V usage is TRBV20-1 and J usage is TRBJ2-7; D tentatively fits TRBD1 or TRBD2 (5 bases each). The J call may be incorrect, as the DNA end agrees better with TRBJ2-5. The germline CDR1 and CDR2 sequences are DFQATT and SNEGSKA (reference sequence). CDR3 size: 14 residues. The CDR3 is CSARGGPGIETQYF. The CDR3 bases are TGCAGTGCTAGAGGGGGACCCGGGATCGAGACCCAGTACTTC.

The V gene is TRBV10-3, the J gene TRBJ1-2; D is perhaps TRBD1 (6 bases). CDR1 ENHRY and CDR2 SYGVKD come from the germline V gene. This CDR3 has 14 residues. Trimming left V 3 bases short and J 6 bases short, with 14 bases between. The CDR3, as DNA: TGTGCCATCAGTGACAGGGGAGTTACCCATGGCTACACCTTC. Encoded protein: CAISDRGVTHGYTF.

A single count supports this clonotype. The genes are TRBV5-1 and TRBJ2-2, with TRBD1 as a possible D gene (6 bases). This CDR3 comprises 16 residues. V was pared by 6 bases and J by 0 bases, with 15 bases between. In germline, CDR1 is SGHRS, CDR2 YFSETQ. CDR3: CASTDSLQTNTGELFF. The CDR3 region has the DNA TGCGCCAGCACGGACAGTTTGCAAACGAACACCGGGGAGCTGTTTTTT.

The CDR3 reads CASSFKGGWEQYF. The DNA for the CDR3 is TGTGCCAGCAGTTTTAAGGGGGGGTGGGAGCAGTACTTC. The V call is TRBV27, the J call TRBJ2-4; tentative D call: TRBD2 (7 bases). The CDR3 extends over 13 amino acids. The V and J ends lost 3 bases and 13 bases respectively, with 16 bases between them. Germline loops: CDR1 MNHEY, CDR2 SMNVEV (reference sequence).

This clonotype was detected a few times. The genes are TRBV29-1 and TRBJ2-3, with a tentative D call TRBD1 (6 bases). CDR1 and CDR2 from the germline V gene are SQVTM and ANQGSEA. The CDR3 loop spans 14 amino acids. Deletions cut 7 bases from V and 0 bases from J, with 14 bases between. The CDR3 region has the DNA TGCAGCGCAAGGACAGATACTAGCACAGATACGCAGTATTTT. Encoded protein: CSARTDTSTDTQYF.

With regard to this clonotype: The junction departs from the called germline gene at one end, perhaps through a read error. In nucleotides, the CDR3 is TGTGCCGGCAGCCGATTGAGGGGCTGGAACACTGAAGCTTTCTTT. This codes for CAGSRLRGWNTEAFF. The chain recombines TRBV6-5 with TRBJ1-1, with a tentative D call TRBD1 (5 bases). This CDR3 is built from 15 residues. Germline assignment: CDR1 MNHEY and CDR2 SVGAGI.

V and J are TRBV20-1 and TRBJ2-3; the D call may be TRBD1 or TRBD2 (5 bases each). V dropped 0 bases and J dropped 5 bases, with 18 bases sitting between them. The CDR3 consists of 16 residues. Germline CDR1 reads DFQATT; CDR2 reads SNEGSKA (reference sequence). The DNA for the CDR3 is TGCAGTGCTAGAGATATGTTGTTTGGGGGTGAAGATACGCAGTATTTT. Protein product: CSARDMLFGGEDTQYF.

The chain recombines TRBV3-1 with TRBJ2-7; D might be TRBD2 (5 bases). Germline CDR1 LGHDT, CDR2 YNNKEL (reference sequence). The CDR3 contains 15 residues. Trimming shortened V by 0 bases and J by 2 bases, and 11 bases separated the two germline ends. The CDR3 nucleotides read TGTGCCAGCAGCCAAGATCTCAGCGGACCCTACGAGCAGTACTTC. Translating it yields CASSQDLSGPYEQYF.

V is TRBV27 and J is TRBJ2-5, with no clear D. CDR3 length: 14 residues. V gave up 1 base and J gave up 4 bases, with 10 bases separating them. CDR1 MNHEY and CDR2 SMNVEV come from the germline V gene (reference sequence). CDR3 loop: CASSLYGRAETQYF. CDR3 bases: TGTGCCAGCAGTTTATATGGACGGGCAGAGACCCAGTACTTC.

The chain links TRBV10-3 to TRBJ1-4; TRBD1 aligns across 10 bases. The CDR3 loop spans 14 amino acids. J was trimmed by 7 bases and V by 8 bases; bases with no gene match: 7. Germline V gene sequence: CDR1 ENHRY, CDR2 SYGVKD. The CDR3 sequence is CAIGQGGQSEKLFF. The CDR3 DNA sequence: TGTGCCATCGGACAGGGGGGACAGAGTGAAAAACTGTTTTTT.

The rearrangement joins TRBV4-1 to TRBJ2-7, with TRBD1 matching 10 bases. CDR1 MGHRA and CDR2 YSYEKL come from the germline V gene. The CDR3 runs to 16 residues. With V trimmed by 4 bases and J by 6 bases, 12 bases remained unmatched. The CDR3 loop reads CASSPEAGQGGCEQYF. The CDR3 region has the DNA TGCGCCAGCAGCCCCGAAGCAGGACAGGGGGGGTGCGAGCAGTACTTC.

This clonotype occurred a few times. This chain connects TRBV29-1 to TRBJ2-4; D unresolved. CDR3 length: 13 amino acids. The ends were cut back, 5 bases at V and 0 bases at J, with 8 bases in the middle. In germline, CDR1 is SQVTM, CDR2 ANQGSEA. The CDR3 here is CSVYGIAKNIQYF. The CDR3, as DNA: TGCAGCGTTTATGGGATAGCCAAAAACATTCAGTACTTC. The variable domain in full, with the rest retrieved from reference TRBV29-1 and TRBJ2-4, is SAVISQKPSRDICQRGTSLTIQCQVDSQVTMMFWYRQQPGQSLTLIATANQGSEATYESGFVIDKFPISRPNLTFSTLTVSNMSPEDSSIYLCSVYGIAKNIQYFGAGTRLSVL.

This clonotype was seen a few times. This chain joins TRBV29-1 and TRBJ2-1; the D is unclear. The CDR3 is 12 residues long. Germline assignment: CDR1 SQVTM and CDR2 ANQGSEA. Deletions cut 2 bases from V and 7 bases from J, with 9 bases between. Here the CDR3 reads CSVEWGRNEQFF. The CDR3 bases are TGCAGCGTTGAATGGGGTAGGAATGAGCAGTTCTTC.